Below, 15 T cell receptor beta chains from the same sample are listed, as sequenced in a study of cytomegalovirus exposure and HLA in healthy donors. It was with 60 Vbeta and 13 Jbeta primers that the PCR ran. Method: immunoSEQ multiplex PCR; TCRdb's copy keeps in-frame clones and lacks some. The sample contains 180,000 or so clones, 60% to 80% of which appear only once. Sequenced material: PBMCs. The receptors derive from a man between 45 and 60 years old in good health and CMV-seropositive.

The V gene is TRBV5-4, the J gene TRBJ2-1; TRBD2 matches 8 bases. CDR1 and CDR2 from the germline V gene are SGHNT and YYREEE (reference sequence). This CDR3 contains 16 residues. V dropped 0 bases and J dropped 7; count of bases not matched to a gene: 9. CDR3 sequence: CASSLVRSGEDNEQFF. The CDR3 DNA follows: TGTGCCAGCAGCTTGGTTCGTAGCGGGGAAGATAATGAGCAGTTCTTC.

The chain joins TRBV18 to TRBJ2-7, with 10 nucleotides matching TRBD1. There are 15 residues in the CDR3. Germline V lookup: CDR1 KGHSH, CDR2 LQKENI. Unmatched junction bases numbered 4, after V lost 0 bases and J lost 5 bases. The CDR3 sequence: CASSPPGQGLHEQYV. CDR3 DNA: TGTGCCAGCTCACCACCGGGACAGGGGCTCCACGAGCAGTACGTC.

The chain links TRBV7-9 to TRBJ2-3, with 13 bases matching TRBD2. V dropped 5 bases and J dropped 1; count of bases not matched to a gene: 6. The CDR3 loop spans 17 amino acids. Germline V lookup: CDR1 SEHNR, CDR2 FQNEAQ (reference sequence). The CDR3 loop reads CASSLTGTSGGTDTQYF. CDR3 sequence (DNA): TGTGCCAGCAGCCTCACGGGGACTAGCGGGGGCACAGATACGCAGTATTTT. The complete variable domain, with remaining parts taken from reference TRBV7-9 and TRBJ2-3, reads DTGVSQNPRHKITKRGQNVTFRCDPISEHNRLYWYRQTLGQGPEFLTYFQNEAQLEKSRLLSDRFSAERPKGSFSTLEIQRTEQGDSAMYLCASSLTGTSGGTDTQYFGPGTRLTVL.

The chain carries TRBV28 and TRBJ2-1; 9 bases align to TRBD2. CDR3 size: 18 residues. V gave up 6 bases and J gave up 7 bases; unmatched junction bases: 19. Per the germline V gene, CDR1 is MDHEN and CDR2 is SYDVKM. CDR3 in DNA: TGTGCCAGCAGCCACTCAACGTGGGTAGCGGGGGAACAAAATGAGCAGTTCTTC. Amino acid sequence: CASSHSTWVAGEQNEQFF.

This clone has a handful of counts. This chain joins TRBV4-1 and TRBJ2-5; TRBD2 matches 9 bases. Matching the DNA end better, TRBJ2-7 makes the J call doubtful. From germline, CDR1 is MGHRA and CDR2 YSYEKL. The CDR3 loop spans 18 amino acids. CDR3 residues: CASSSSGLAGLWPYEQYF. The CDR3 bases are TGCGCCAGCAGCTCCTCAGGTCTAGCGGGGTTGTGGCCCTACGAGCAGTACTTC.

The chain uses TRBV5-4 and TRBJ1-1, with D unclear. The length of the CDR3 is 12 residues. In germline, CDR1 is SGHNT, CDR2 YYREEE (reference sequence). Between the trimmed V and J ends, which lost 7 bases and 7 bases, there was a span of 14 bases. In nucleotides, the CDR3 is TGTGCCAGCCTATCCGCGGGTATTGAAGCTTTCTTT. It codes for CASLSAGIEAFF.

The CDR3 loop is CASSRQGAVADTQYF. CDR3 nucleotide sequence: TGTGCCAGCAGCAGACAGGGGGCGGTCGCAGATACGCAGTATTTT. V gene TRBV6-6 combines with J gene TRBJ2-3; 10 bases are shared with TRBD1. The length of the CDR3 is 15 residues. Germline V lookup: CDR1 MNHNY, CDR2 SVGAGI (reference sequence). J gave up 4 bases and V 6 bases, and 7 bases lay outside the gene matches.

The V call is TRBV14, the J call TRBJ2-3; 11 nucleotides line up with TRBD2. J lost 0 bases, V lost 2 bases, and 7 bases had no gene match. There are 18 residues in the CDR3. CDR1 is SGHDN and CDR2 is FVKESK in the germline V gene. The CDR3 coding sequence is TGTGCCAGCAGCCAACCGGGACTAGCGGTGACGAGCACAGATACGCAGTATTTT. Encoded protein: CASSQPGLAVTSTDTQYF.

V gene TRBV10-2 combines with J gene TRBJ1-1; a weak D match, TRBD1 (5 bases). Per germline, CDR1 WSHSY and CDR2 SAAADI. The ends were cut back, 8 bases at V and 1 base at J, with 17 bases in the middle. There are 15 residues in the CDR3. CDR3: CASCNGQISNTEAFF. The DNA for the CDR3 is TGCGCCAGCTGCAACGGACAAATATCGAACACTGAAGCTTTCTTT.

The chain combines TRBV6-1 with TRBJ2-1; 8 positions agree with TRBD1. The CDR3 length is 15 residues. With 2 bases clipped from V and 8 bases from J, the junction kept 8 bases outside the gene matches. The germline V gene has CDR1 MNHNS and CDR2 SASEGT. The CDR3 reads CASSERGQGSYEQFF. The CDR3 DNA follows: TGTGCCAGCAGTGAACGCGGACAGGGCAGCTATGAGCAGTTCTTC.

In its sample, this clone was seen many times. The V gene is TRBV18, the J gene TRBJ1-1; 8 bases align to TRBD1. There are 15 residues in the CDR3. V shed 5 bases and J 1 base; nucleotides not matched to a gene: 6. Germline-derived CDR1 and CDR2 are KGHSH and LQKENI. The CDR3 spells CASSARQGRNTEAFF. The CDR3, as DNA: TGTGCCAGCTCAGCCAGACAGGGGAGGAACACTGAAGCTTTCTTT.

This clone has just a few counts. The chain couples TRBV9 to TRBJ2-7; 8 bases agree with TRBD1. There are 14 residues in the CDR3. With V trimmed by 5 bases and J by 2 bases, 6 bases remained unmatched. Germline V gene sequence: CDR1 SGDLS, CDR2 YYNGEE. For the CDR3, the DNA is TGTGCCAGCAGTTTAGCAGGGGGCGCCTACGAGCAGTACTTC. Amino acids: CASSLAGGAYEQYF.

For the CDR3, the DNA is TGTGCCGGCCGACCTCACGAGGGGGGCGGGGGTAACTCCTACAATGAGCAGTTCTTC. This translates into CAGRPHEGGGGNSYNEQFF. This chain links TRBV27 with TRBJ2-1, with a tentative D call TRBD2 (7 bases). The CDR3 spans 19 residues. Germline lookup yields CDR1 MNHEY and CDR2 SMNVEV (reference sequence). V lost 11 bases, J lost 0 bases, and 29 bases lay in between.

This clone has only a few counts. This chain uses TRBV25-1 with TRBJ2-3; 8 bases line up with TRBD1. The CDR3 has 15 residues. Germline assignment: CDR1 MGHDK and CDR2 SYGVNS. V lost 8 bases, J lost 2 bases, and 9 bases stayed unmatched. The CDR3 DNA follows: TGTGCCAGCTCAGACAGGGGAATAAACACAGATACGCAGTATTTT. This gives the protein CASSDRGINTDTQYF.

The V gene is TRBV28, the J gene TRBJ1-5; the D gene is possibly TRBD1 (5 bases). The CDR3 length is 15 residues. CDR1 and CDR2 (germline): MDHEN, SYDVKM. Trimming removed 6 bases from V and 4 bases from J, with 16 bases in between. The CDR3 sequence: CASSRRTGVNQPQHF. The CDR3 coding sequence is TGTGCCAGCAGCCGGCGGACGGGGGTAAATCAGCCCCAGCATTTT.